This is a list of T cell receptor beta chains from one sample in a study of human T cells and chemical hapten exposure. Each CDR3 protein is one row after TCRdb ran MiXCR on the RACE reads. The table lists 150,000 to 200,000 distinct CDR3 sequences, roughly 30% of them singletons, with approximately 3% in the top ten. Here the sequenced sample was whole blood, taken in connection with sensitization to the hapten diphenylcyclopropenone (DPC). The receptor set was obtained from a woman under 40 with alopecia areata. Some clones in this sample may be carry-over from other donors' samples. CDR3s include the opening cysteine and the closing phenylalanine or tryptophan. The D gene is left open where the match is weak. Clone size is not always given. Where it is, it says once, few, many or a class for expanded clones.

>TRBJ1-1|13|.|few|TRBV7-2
TGTGCCAGCAGCTTAGGAGTAGTCACTGAAGCTTTCTTT
CASSLGVVTEAFF
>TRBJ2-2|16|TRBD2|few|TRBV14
TGTGCCAGCAGCCCCGGACTAGCGCGGAACACCGGGGAGCTGTTTTTT
CASSPGLARNTGELFF
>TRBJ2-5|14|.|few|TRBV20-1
TGCAGTGCTAGCCCCCTAGCGCGCCAAGAGACCCAGTACTTC
CSASPLARQETQYF
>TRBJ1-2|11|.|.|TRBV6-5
TGTGCCAGCAGCCGGGGGTATGGCTACACCTTC
CASSRGYGYTF
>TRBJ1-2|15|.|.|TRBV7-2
TGTGCCAGCAGCTTATGGAGCCAGACGCCGGATGGCTACACCTTC
CASSLWSQTPDGYTF
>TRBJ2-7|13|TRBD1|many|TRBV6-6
TGTGCCAGCAGCGGGACAGGTTCCTACGAGCAGTACTTC
CASSGTGSYEQYF
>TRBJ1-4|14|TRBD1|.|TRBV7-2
TGTGCCAGCAGCTTGGGACAGCCCGATGAAAAACTGTTTTTT
CASSLGQPDEKLFF
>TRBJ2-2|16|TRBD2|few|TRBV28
TGTGCCAGCAGTTTAAGGGGAGGGCCGGACACCGGGGAGCTGTTTTTT
CASSLRGGPDTGELFF
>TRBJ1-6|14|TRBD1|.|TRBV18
TGTGCCAGCTCACCCGACAGGGCTTATTCACCCCTCCACTTT
CASSPDRAYSPLHF
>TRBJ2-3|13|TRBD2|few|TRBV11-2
TGTGCCAGCAGGTCGGGAGGATCAGATACGCAGTATTTT
CASRSGGSDTQYF
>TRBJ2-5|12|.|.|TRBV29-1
TGCAGCGTTGTACAACAGCAAGAGACCCAGTACTTC
CSVVQQQETQYF
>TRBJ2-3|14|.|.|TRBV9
TGTGCCAGCACCCCTAGCGTAACCACAGATACGCAGTATTTT
CASTPSVTTDTQYF
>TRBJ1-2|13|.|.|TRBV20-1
TGCAGTGCTACGGGGAGTAGGAACTATGGCTACACCTTC
CSATGSRNYGYTF
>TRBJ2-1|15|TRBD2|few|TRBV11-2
TGTGCCAGCACGAGGGGCGGGAGGGTGTACAATGAGCAGTTCTTC
CASTRGGRVYNEQFF
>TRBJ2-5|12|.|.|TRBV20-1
TGCAGTGCCGGTTTGGTATCGAAGACCCAGTACTTC
CSAGLVSKTQYF
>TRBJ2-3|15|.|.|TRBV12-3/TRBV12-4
TGTGCCAGCAGTTCTGCCGACCACTACACAGATACGCAGTATTTT
CASSSADHYTDTQYF
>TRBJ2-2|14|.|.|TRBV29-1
TGCAGCGTCACCGGGACGGCATTGGCCGGGGAGCTGTTTTTT
CSVTGTALAGELFF